This entry features one TCR beta chain sequence. The data stem from a study of response to subunit inactivated influenza vaccine. V lost 6 bases and J 4 bases, leaving 18 bases between the germline ends. This CDR3 contains 14 residues. Looked up from germline, CDR1 is DFQATT and CDR2 is SNEGSKA (reference sequence). MiXCR, run by TCRdb on the RT-PCR reads, gives a single entry per CDR3 protein. Of 150,000 to 200,000 distinct CDR3 sequences listed, 12% were seen once; the top ten hold approximately 32%. These data were also filed under a second study, of T cells expressing NK-cell markers. Per that paper: The authors generated TCR beta cDNA through 5'RACE template switching with UMIs. In a handful of donors, dominant NKG2C+ clonotypes were about 1.0-7.0% of CD8+ T cells.

The chain combines TRBV20-1 with TRBJ1-2; perhaps TRBD1 as D (5 bases). This material consisted of CD8+ T cells sorted from PBMCs, taken roughly 12 days after vaccination. The TCR sequence derives from a man aged 50 or older who received an inactivated influenza vaccine. The CDR3: CSAKSLTGAYGYTF. The DNA of the CDR3 is TGCAGTGCCAAGAGCCTAACAGGTGCCTATGGCTACACCTTC.